The T cell receptor beta chain described here comes from a study of blood T cells in healthy people across ages. Study-level points and caveats: Without sorted subsets, naive and antigen-experienced compartments could not be conclusively compared. Long-lived and aged donors differed, with more naive CD4+ cells and higher diversity in the long-lived. Nothing was known about donor CMV status, and this possibly confounded expanded clonotype changes.

Through a sample-barcoded 5' primer and a J-beta primer mix, a second PCR was run for roughly 7 to 12 cycles. TCRdb fed the 5' RACE reads into MiXCR, producing one record per CDR3 protein. This table has over 1,500,000 distinct CDR3 sequences, less than 50% appearing once. Trimming removed 5 bases from V and 3 bases from J; junction bases left unmatched: 7. Germline loops: CDR1 LGHNA, CDR2 YSLEER. This CDR3 comprises 15 residues. Donor samples were obtained from healthy Caucasian individuals from Russia, aged 6 to 90. This clonotype appeared a few times. Its specificity is not known. What was sequenced was blood. The rearrangement links TRBV4-3 to TRBJ2-7, with 10 bases aligning to TRBD1. This clonotype was obtained from a woman in her 40s in good health. CDR3 nucleotides: TGCGCCAGCAGCGAGAGGGACAGGGGATTCTACGAGCAGTACTTC. Protein: CASSERDRGFYEQYF.